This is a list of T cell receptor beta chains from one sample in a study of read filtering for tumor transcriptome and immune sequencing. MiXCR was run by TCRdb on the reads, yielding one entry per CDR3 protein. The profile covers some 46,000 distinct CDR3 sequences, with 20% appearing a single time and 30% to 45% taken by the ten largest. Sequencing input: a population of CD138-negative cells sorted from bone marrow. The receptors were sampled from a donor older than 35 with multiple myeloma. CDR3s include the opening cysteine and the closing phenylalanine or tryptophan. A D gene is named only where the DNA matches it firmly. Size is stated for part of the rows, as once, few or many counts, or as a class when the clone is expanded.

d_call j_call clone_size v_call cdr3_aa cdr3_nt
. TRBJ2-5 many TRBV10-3 CAISESGASQETQYF TGTGCCATCAGTGAGTCCGGGGCTTCTCAAGAGACCCAGTACTTC
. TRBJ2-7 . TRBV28 CASSFSSYEQYF TGTGCCAGCAGTTTTTCCTCCTACGAGCAGTACTTC
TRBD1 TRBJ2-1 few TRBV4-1 CASSQDGTGGYPYNEQFF TGCGCCAGCAGCCAAGATGGGACAGGGGGCTATCCCTACAATGAGCAGTTCTTC
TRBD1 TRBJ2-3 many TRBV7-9 CASGDRDRGGTDTQYF TGTGCCAGCGGAGACCGGGACAGGGGTGGAACAGATACGCAGTATTTT
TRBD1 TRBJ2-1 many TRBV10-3 CAISAGTDNEQFF TGTGCCATCAGTGCAGGGACAGACAATGAGCAGTTCTTC
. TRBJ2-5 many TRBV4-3 CASSQDREQETQYF TGCGCCAGCAGCCAAGACAGGGAGCAAGAGACCCAGTACTTC
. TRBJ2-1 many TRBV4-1 CASSQAVFNEQFF TGCGCCAGCAGCCAAGCCGTTTTCAATGAGCAGTTCTTC
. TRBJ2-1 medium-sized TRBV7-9 CASSRAGIGLNEQFF TGTGCCAGCAGCCGGGCCGGGATAGGCCTTAATGAGCAGTTCTTC
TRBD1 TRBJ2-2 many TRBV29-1 CSAGPGTDNTGELFF TGCAGCGCTGGGCCCGGGACAGATAACACCGGGGAGCTGTTTTTT
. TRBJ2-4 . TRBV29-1 CSVEESTRKNIQYF TGCAGCGTTGAAGAATCGACAAGGAAAAACATTCAGTACTTC
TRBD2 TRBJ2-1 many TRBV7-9 CASSRSGRNYNEQFF TGTGCCAGCAGCAGAAGCGGGAGGAATTACAATGAGCAGTTCTTC
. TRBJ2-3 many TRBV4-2 CASSQVVYPGQGLDTQYF TGTGCCAGCAGCCAAGTCGTTTATCCGGGACAAGGCTTAGATACGCAGTATTTT
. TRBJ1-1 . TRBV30 CAWSALFAEAFF TGTGCCTGGAGTGCCCTCTTCGCTGAAGCTTTCTTT
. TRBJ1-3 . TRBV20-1 CSAREGGSSGNTIYF TGCAGTGCTAGAGAGGGGGGTTCCTCTGGAAACACCATATATTTT
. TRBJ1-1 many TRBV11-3 CASSGARTEAFF TGTGCCAGCAGCGGGGCGAGGACTGAAGCTTTCTTT
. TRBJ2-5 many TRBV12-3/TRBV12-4 CATSGGPMAVQETQYF TGTGCCACGTCTGGGGGCCCAATGGCGGTACAAGAGACCCAGTACTTC
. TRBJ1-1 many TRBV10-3 CAINTEGYREAFF TGTGCCATCAACACAGAGGGGTATCGTGAAGCTTTCTTT
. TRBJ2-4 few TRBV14 CASSQKGTKNIRYF TGTGCCAGCAGCCAGAAGGGGACCAAAAACATTCGGTACTTC
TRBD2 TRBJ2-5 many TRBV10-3 CAISPAGGGETQYF TGTGCCATCAGTCCCGCGGGAGGGGGAGAGACCCAGTACTTC
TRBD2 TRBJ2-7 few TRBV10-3 CAISEPDSGSLYEQYF TGTGCCATCAGTGAGCCAGATAGCGGGAGCCTATACGAGCAGTACTTC
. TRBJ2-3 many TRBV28 CASSLLSGDTQYF TGTGCCAGCAGTTTACTTTCCGGGGATACGCAGTATTTT
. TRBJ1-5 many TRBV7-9 CASSLQANQPQHF TGTGCCAGCAGCTTGCAGGCCAATCAGCCCCAGCATTTT